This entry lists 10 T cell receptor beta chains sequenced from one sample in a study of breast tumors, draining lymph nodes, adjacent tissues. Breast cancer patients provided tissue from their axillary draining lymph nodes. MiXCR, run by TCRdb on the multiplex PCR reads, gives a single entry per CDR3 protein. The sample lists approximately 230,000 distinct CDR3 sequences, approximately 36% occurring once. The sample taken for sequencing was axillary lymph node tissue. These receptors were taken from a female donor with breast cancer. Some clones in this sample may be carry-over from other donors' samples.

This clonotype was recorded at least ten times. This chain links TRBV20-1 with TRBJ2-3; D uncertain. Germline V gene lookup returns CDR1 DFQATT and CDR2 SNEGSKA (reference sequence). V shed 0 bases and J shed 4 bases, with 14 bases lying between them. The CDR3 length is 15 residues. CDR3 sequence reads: CSARDRAGRADTQYF. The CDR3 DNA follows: TGCAGTGCTAGAGATAGGGCAGGTCGGGCAGATACGCAGTATTTT.

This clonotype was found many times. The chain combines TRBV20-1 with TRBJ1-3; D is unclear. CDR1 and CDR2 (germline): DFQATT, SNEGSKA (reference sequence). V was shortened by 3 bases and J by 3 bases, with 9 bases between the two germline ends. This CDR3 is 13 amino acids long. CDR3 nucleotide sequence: TGCAGTGCTAGCGGTGGCAATGGAAACACCATATATTTT. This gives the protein CSASGGNGNTIYF.

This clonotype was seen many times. CDR3 bases: TGTGCCAGCAGCTTAGCGGGGGGGACTGAAAAACTGTTTTTT. Its protein product is CASSLAGGTEKLFF. The gene calls are TRBV7-9 and TRBJ1-4; perhaps TRBD1 as D (5 bases). Germline V gives CDR1 SEHNR, CDR2 FQNEAQ (reference sequence). This CDR3 is 14 amino acids long. V was shortened by 0 bases and J by 7 bases, with 9 bases between the two germline ends.

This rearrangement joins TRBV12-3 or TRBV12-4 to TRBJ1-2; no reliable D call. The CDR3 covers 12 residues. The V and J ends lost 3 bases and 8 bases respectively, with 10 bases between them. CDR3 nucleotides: TGTGCCAGCAGTTTCGCGGTCCGGGGCTACACCTTC. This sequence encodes CASSFAVRGYTF.

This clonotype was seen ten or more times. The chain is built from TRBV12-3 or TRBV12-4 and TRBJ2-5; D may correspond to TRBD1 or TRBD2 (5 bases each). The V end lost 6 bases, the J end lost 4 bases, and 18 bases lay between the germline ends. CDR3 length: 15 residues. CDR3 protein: CASSPPGTRRETQYF. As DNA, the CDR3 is TGTGCCAGCAGCCCACCCGGGACCCGCAGAGAGACCCAGTACTTC.

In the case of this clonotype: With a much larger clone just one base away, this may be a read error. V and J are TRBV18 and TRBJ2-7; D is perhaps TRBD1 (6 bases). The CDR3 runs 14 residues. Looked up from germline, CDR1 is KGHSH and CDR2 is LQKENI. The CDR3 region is CAGSSRQVPYEQYF. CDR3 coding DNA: TGTGCCGGCTCCTCGAGACAGGTTCCCTACGAGCAGTACTTC. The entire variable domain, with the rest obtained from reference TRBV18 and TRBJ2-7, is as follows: NAGVMQNPRHLVRRRGQEARLRCSPMKGHSHVYWYRQLPEEGLKFMVYLQKENIIDESGMPKERFSAEFPKEGPSILRIQQVVRGDSAAYFCAGSSRQVPYEQYFGPGTRLTVT.

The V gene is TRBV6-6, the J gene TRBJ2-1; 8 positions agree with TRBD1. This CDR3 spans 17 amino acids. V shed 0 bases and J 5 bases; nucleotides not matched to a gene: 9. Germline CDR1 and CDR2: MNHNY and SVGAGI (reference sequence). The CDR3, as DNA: TGTGCCAGCAGTTACTCGAGGACAGGGACATCGGACAATGAGCAGTTCTTC. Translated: CASSYSRTGTSDNEQFF.

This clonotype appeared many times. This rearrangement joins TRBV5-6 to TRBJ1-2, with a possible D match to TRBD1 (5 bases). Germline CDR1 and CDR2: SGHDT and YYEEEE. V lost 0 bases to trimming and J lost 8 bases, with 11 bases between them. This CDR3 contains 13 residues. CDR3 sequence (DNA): TGTGCCAGCAGCTTGGCTCAGGGAAGGGGCTACACCTTC. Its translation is CASSLAQGRGYTF.

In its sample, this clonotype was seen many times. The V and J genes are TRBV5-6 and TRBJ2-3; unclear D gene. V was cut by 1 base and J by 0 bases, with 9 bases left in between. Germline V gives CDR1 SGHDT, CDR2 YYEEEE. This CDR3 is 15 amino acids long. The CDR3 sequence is CASSLYRSSTDTQYF. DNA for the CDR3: TGTGCCAGCAGCTTGTACCGGTCTAGCACAGATACGCAGTATTTT. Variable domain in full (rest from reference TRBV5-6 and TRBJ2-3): DAGVTQSPTHLIKTRGQQVTLRCSPKSGHDTVSWYQQALGQGPQFIFQYYEEEERQRGNFPDRFSGHQFPNYSSELNVNALLLGDSALYLCASSLYRSSTDTQYFGPGTRLTVL.

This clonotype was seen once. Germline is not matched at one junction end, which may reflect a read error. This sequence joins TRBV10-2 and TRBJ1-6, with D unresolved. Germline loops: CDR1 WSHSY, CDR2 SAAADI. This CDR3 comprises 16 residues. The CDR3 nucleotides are TGCGCCAGCAGTGAGACGGGCCCGGTTCCGAATTCACCCCCCCACTTT. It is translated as CASSETGPVPNSPPHF.